The 14 T cell receptor beta chains below come from one sample, sequenced in a study of cytomegalovirus exposure and HLA in healthy donors. Both 60 Vbeta primers and 13 Jbeta primers went into the PCR. Repertoires were generated with immunoSEQ multiplex PCR, while TCRdb's copy carries only in-frame clones and drops some. This table holds some 180,000 clones, 80% found once. Source material: PBMCs. These receptors were taken from a woman between 25 and 40 years old in good health and CMV-seronegative.

The chain is built from TRBV11-2 and TRBJ2-2, with TRBD1 matching 8 bases. Germline values: CDR1 SGHAT, CDR2 FQNNGV. The CDR3 is 17 residues long. The V gene end was trimmed by 0 bases and the J gene end by 0 bases; junction bases not matched to a gene: 3. The CDR3 DNA is TGTGCCAGCAGCTTAGATGCGGGACAGGCGAACACCGGGGAGCTGTTTTTT. Amino acid sequence: CASSLDAGQANTGELFF.

This clone appeared a single time. The chain has TRBV12-5 and TRBJ1-1; 7 positions agree with TRBD1. This CDR3 region has 17 residues. Germline values: CDR1 LGHNT, CDR2 FRNRAP. With 4 bases clipped from V and 1 base from J, the junction kept 12 bases outside the gene matches. The CDR3 spells CASGSVTGWGANTEAFF. CDR3 bases: TGTGCTAGTGGTTCCGTGACAGGGTGGGGTGCGAACACTGAAGCTTTCTTT.

The J gene is TRBJ1-5, the V gene TRBV28, with D maybe TRBD1 (5 bases). Germline lookup yields CDR1 MDHEN and CDR2 SYDVKM. This CDR3 comprises 14 residues. V lost 5 bases and J 0 bases, leaving 8 bases between the germline ends. The CDR3, as DNA: TGTGCCAGCAGTGACAGTGATAGCAATCAGCCCCAGCATTTT. The encoded protein is CASSDSDSNQPQHF. The variable domain in full, with the rest retrieved from reference TRBV28 and TRBJ1-5, is DVKVTQSSRYLVKRTGEKVFLECVQDMDHENMFWYRQDPGLGLRLIYFSYDVKMKEKGDIPEGYSVSREKKERFSLILESASTNQTSMYLCASSDSDSNQPQHFGDGTRLSIL.

Only a few counts were recorded for this clone. This chain uses TRBV2 with TRBJ2-7, with 8 bases matching TRBD1. V was clipped by 2 bases and J by 7 bases; unmatched bases: 7. CDR3 size: 14 residues. The germline gives CDR1 SNHLY, CDR2 FYNNEI. Here the CDR3 DNA reads TGTGCCAGCAGTGAACGGGGACAGGTCTGGGAGCAGTACTTC. Translating it yields CASSERGQVWEQYF.

This chain connects TRBV7-6 to TRBJ1-1, with a possible D match to TRBD1 (6 bases). The CDR3 totals 14 residues. Germline V gene lookup returns CDR1 SGHVS and CDR2 FNYEAQ. V lost 5 bases, J lost 6 bases, and 16 bases lay in between. CDR3 region: CASSNRQAPSEAFF. CDR3 sequence (DNA): TGTGCCAGCAGCAACAGACAGGCACCTTCTGAAGCTTTCTTT.

The V call is TRBV9, the J call TRBJ1-2; 8 bases line up with TRBD1. CDR3 size: 16 residues. The junction had 7 bases not matched to a gene; V was cut back by 1 base and J by 2 bases. Germline CDR1 SGDLS, CDR2 YYNGEE. This chain's CDR3 is CASSVPRTGKNYGYTF. CDR3 DNA sequence: TGTGCCAGCAGCGTACCGCGGACAGGGAAAAACTATGGCTACACCTTC.

With regard to this clone: The CDR3 does not end in the conserved phenylalanine or tryptophan, so this is likely a read error. This chain uses TRBV5-6 with TRBJ1-1; D gene ambiguous. The CDR3 spans 11 residues. Trimming shortened V by 4 bases and J by 7 bases, and 8 bases separated the two germline ends. Germline-derived CDR1 and CDR2 are SGHDT and YYEEEE. The CDR3 spells CASSGEYEAFL. CDR3 nucleotides: TGTGCCAGCAGCGGGGAGTATGAAGCTTTCCTT.

The chain links TRBV29-1 to TRBJ2-1; the D gene is possibly TRBD1 (6 bases). This CDR3 spans 14 amino acids. The V end was cut by 4 bases, the J end by 0 bases, with 10 bases between. Germline V CDR1 and CDR2: SQVTM, ANQGSEA. CDR3 protein: CSVVGQSSYNEQFF. In DNA form, the CDR3 reads TGCAGCGTTGTTGGACAGAGCTCCTACAATGAGCAGTTCTTC.

The V call is TRBV5-1, the J call TRBJ2-1; TRBD2 agrees at 11 bases. This CDR3 is built from 16 residues. CDR1 is SGHRS, CDR2 YFSETQ, per germline. Unmatched junction bases numbered 2, after V lost 3 bases and J lost 0 bases. The CDR3 DNA is TGCGCCAGCAGCTCACTAGCGGGAGCCTCCTACAATGAGCAGTTCTTC. This encodes CASSSLAGASYNEQFF.

The chain has TRBV5-1 and TRBJ2-2; D gene unclear. This CDR3 is built from 12 residues. Trimming took 0 bases from V and 7 from J, leaving 4 bases between them. From germline, CDR1 is SGHRS and CDR2 YFSETQ. The DNA of the CDR3 is TGCGCCAGCAGCTTGGGAGGCGGGGAGCTGTTTTTT. Translating it yields CASSLGGGELFF.

This clone was recorded once. This chain joins TRBV15 and TRBJ1-2; the D is unclear. The CDR3 has 13 amino acids. Germline lookup yields CDR1 LNHNV and CDR2 YYDKDF (reference sequence). Trimming stripped 0 bases from V and 5 bases from J, with 7 bases between. The CDR3 DNA reads TGTGCCACCAGCAGAGATAACCAGTATGGCTACACCTTC. Translating it yields CATSRDNQYGYTF.

This clone showed up just once. This rearrangement joins TRBV2 to TRBJ1-4; possible D gene TRBD1, 5 bases. The CDR3 runs 14 residues. Germline CDR1 is SNHLY and CDR2 is FYNNEI. With 6 bases removed from V and 5 bases from J, the gap between germline ends came to 13 bases. CDR3 coding DNA: TGTGCCAGCAGGACGGAAGGGGCAAATGAAAAACTGTTTTTT. It translates to CASRTEGANEKLFF.

This clone was counted a few times. This chain's CDR3 is CASSRTVHEQFF. The CDR3 DNA sequence: TGTGCCAGCAGCAGGACTGTACATGAGCAGTTCTTC. The V gene is TRBV6-5, the J gene TRBJ2-1; tentatively, D is TRBD2 (5 bases). V lost 6 bases, J lost 8 bases, and 11 bases lay in between. There are 12 residues in the CDR3. CDR1 is MNHEY, CDR2 SVGAGI, per germline.

The rearrangement joins TRBV5-1 to TRBJ2-1; 15 nucleotides match TRBD2. Germline CDR1 and CDR2: SGHRS and YFSETQ. V gave up 4 bases and J gave up 5 bases; unmatched junction bases: 1. The CDR3 spans 15 residues. The CDR3: CASSGTSGGNNEQFF. The CDR3 nucleotides read TGCGCCAGCAGCGGGACTAGCGGGGGGAACAATGAGCAGTTCTTC.